This TCR beta chain stems from a study of blood T cell repertoires in COVID-19. Study context: In each case, the material was cDNA or gDNA derived from T cells, B-cell-depleted T cells, or PBMCs.

Germline V lookup: CDR1 SGDLS, CDR2 YYNGEE. The CDR3 has 15 residues. J lost 3 bases, V lost 3 bases, and 4 bases had no gene match. Sequencing was performed with immunoSEQ multiplex PCR; in TCRdb, only in-frame clones are kept and a portion is missing. Of a few hundred thousand clones listed, approximately 86% are singletons. This clonotype originated in a woman between 18 and 29 years old with acute or convalescent COVID-19. Specimen: peripheral blood. The chain joins TRBV9 to TRBJ2-3; TRBD1 aligns across 10 bases. The CDR3 region has the DNA TGTGCCAGCAGCGATGGGACAGGGGTGACAGATACGCAGTATTTT. Encoded protein: CASSDGTGVTDTQYF.